The 25 T cell receptor beta chains reported below all come from one sample, sequenced in a study of T cells in localized non-small cell lung cancer. Some clones are missing from TCRdb's copy, which holds only in-frame ones; the method was immunoSEQ multiplex PCR. The profile shows approximately 61,000 clones, just over 85% of them singletons. Sample: peripheral blood, taken before any cancer treatment. These TCRs come from a woman aged 40 to 75 with stage I lung adenocarcinoma.

The chain has TRBV5-4 and TRBJ2-7, with no clear D. The CDR3 loop spans 14 amino acids. Trimming took 0 bases from V and 0 from J, leaving 7 bases between them. CDR1 is SGHNT and CDR2 is YYREEE in the germline V gene (reference sequence). DNA of the CDR3: TGTGCCAGCAGCTTGGGCAGGAGCTCCTACGAGCAGTACTTC. Amino acid sequence: CASSLGRSSYEQYF. Based on the CDR3 plus reference TRBV5-4 and TRBJ2-7, the full variable domain is ETGVTQSPTHLIKTRGQQVTLRCSSQSGHNTVSWYQQALGQGPQFIFQYYREEENGRGNFPPRFSGLQFPNYSSELNVNALELDDSALYLCASSLGRSSYEQYFGPGTRLTVT.

This clone appeared once. This chain connects TRBV7-3 to TRBJ2-2; D ambiguous. Germline-derived CDR1 and CDR2 are SGHTA and FQGTGA. The CDR3 has 12 amino acids. V was clipped by 2 bases and J by 8 bases, with 6 bases between them. CDR3 DNA sequence: TGTGCCAGCAGCTTAGGGCCTGGGGAGCTGTTTTTT. This translates into CASSLGPGELFF.

The chain is built from TRBV6-1 and TRBJ1-1, with D possibly being TRBD1 (5 bases). CDR1 is MNHNS, CDR2 SASEGT, per germline. V was pared by 6 bases and J by 7 bases, with 12 bases between. CDR3 length: 12 residues. This CDR3 is CASSPGTVEAFF. The CDR3 DNA reads TGTGCCAGCAGCCCAGGGACGGTTGAAGCTTTCTTT.

The V call is TRBV28, the J call TRBJ2-5; D may be TRBD1 or TRBD2 (5 bases each). The J call is uncertain, as TRBJ2-7 better fits the DNA end. The CDR3 is 15 residues long. Germline assignment: CDR1 MDHEN and CDR2 SYDVKM. The CDR3 region has the DNA TGTGCCAGCAGGTCTCCGGGACCAGGAGCCTACGAGCAGTACTTC. The encoded protein is CASRSPGPGAYEQYF.

The V call is TRBV7-8, the J call TRBJ1-2; D gene ambiguous. Germline values: CDR1 SGHVS, CDR2 FQNEAQ. V was trimmed by 2 bases and J by 6 bases, leaving 10 bases between them. The CDR3 length is 13 residues. In DNA, the CDR3 is TGTGCCAGCAGCTTAACGGGGTCCAATGGCTACACCTTC. It encodes CASSLTGSNGYTF.

J is TRBJ1-1 and V is TRBV7-8; unclear D gene. CDR1 and CDR2 (germline): SGHVS, FQNEAQ. With 5 bases removed from V and 1 base from J, the gap between germline ends came to 8 bases. The CDR3 is 13 amino acids. The CDR3 DNA reads TGTGCCAGCAGCCCGGGCCCGAACACTGAAGCTTTCTTT. Protein: CASSPGPNTEAFF.

J is TRBJ2-5 and V is TRBV11-2; TRBD2 is a possible D gene (7 bases). Germline-derived CDR1 and CDR2 are SGHAT and FQNNGV. The CDR3 loop spans 14 amino acids. Trimming cost V 5 bases and J 5 bases, with 15 bases left between them. The CDR3 coding sequence is TGTGCCAGCAGCCCCACGGGGGGCCGGGAGACCCAGTACTTC. It yields the protein CASSPTGGRETQYF. The entire variable domain, with the rest obtained from reference TRBV11-2 and TRBJ2-5, is as follows: EAGVAQSPRYKIIEKRQSVAFWCNPISGHATLYWYQQILGQGPKLLIQFQNNGVVDDSQLPKDRFSAERLKGVDSTLKIQPAKLEDSAVYLCASSPTGGRETQYFGPGTRLLVL.

The chain links TRBV9 to TRBJ1-3; a possible D gene is TRBD1 (5 bases). CDR1 is SGDLS and CDR2 is YYNGEE in the germline V gene. The V end was cut by 1 base, the J end by 2 bases, with 7 bases between. The CDR3 runs to 14 residues. The CDR3 reads CASSVRQTGNTIYF. The CDR3 DNA reads as TGTGCCAGCAGCGTAAGACAGACTGGAAACACCATATATTTT.

The chain is built from TRBV9 and TRBJ1-6; D is perhaps TRBD1 (5 bases). The CDR3 contains 16 residues. Germline CDR1 and CDR2: SGDLS and YYNGEE. V shed 4 bases and J shed 0 bases, with 11 bases lying between them. This chain's CDR3 is CASSTRQSSYNSPLHF. Here the CDR3 DNA reads TGTGCCAGCAGCACCCGACAGAGCTCCTATAATTCACCCCTCCACTTT.

The gene calls are TRBV6-5 and TRBJ1-2; D is ambiguous. From germline, CDR1 is MNHEY and CDR2 SVGAGI. There are 12 residues in the CDR3. V was pared by 11 bases and J by 4 bases, with 14 bases between. The CDR3 DNA is TGTGCCGTGCAGTCTTCCTCCTATGGCTACACCTTC. It yields the protein CAVQSSSYGYTF.

V is TRBV2 and J is TRBJ2-1; 11 bases agree with TRBD2. Trimming removed 6 bases from V and 4 bases from J; junction bases left unmatched: 2. The length of the CDR3 is 14 residues. Germline V lookup: CDR1 SNHLY, CDR2 FYNNEI. The CDR3 nucleotides read TGTGCCAGCAGGACTAGCGGGGAATACAATGAGCAGTTCTTC. Protein product: CASRTSGEYNEQFF.

The chain recombines TRBV6-4 with TRBJ2-3, with TRBD2 matching over 11 bases. Germline assignment: CDR1 MRHNA and CDR2 SNTAGT. V trimming: 2 bases; J trimming: 4 bases; junction bases outside the gene matches: 5. This CDR3 has 16 residues. Here the CDR3 DNA reads TGTGCCAGCAGTGACCAGGCTAGCGGGGGGCCAGATACGCAGTATTTT. Amino acids: CASSDQASGGPDTQYF.

The chain is built from TRBV5-1 and TRBJ2-7; the match to TRBD2 covers 9 bases. V was clipped by 4 bases and J by 2 bases; unmatched bases: 4. The CDR3 length is 14 residues. Germline V gene data show CDR1 as SGHRS and CDR2 as YFSETQ. CDR3 sequence (DNA): TGCGCCAGCAGCGCGGGGGGGACAGCCTACGAGCAGTACTTC. As protein: CASSAGGTAYEQYF.

The J gene is TRBJ1-5, the V gene TRBV2; D is perhaps TRBD1 (5 bases). Trimming cost V 4 bases and J 5 bases, with 9 bases left between them. The CDR3 is made up of 13 amino acids. Germline V gene data show CDR1 as SNHLY and CDR2 as FYNNEI. Here the CDR3 reads CASSVAGDQPQHF. The CDR3 DNA sequence: TGTGCCAGCAGTGTAGCGGGGGATCAGCCCCAGCATTTT.

V gene TRBV28 combines with J gene TRBJ1-6, with 12 bases matching TRBD1. This CDR3 has 18 residues. J was trimmed by 7 bases and V by 4 bases; bases with no gene match: 11. Germline values: CDR1 MDHEN, CDR2 SYDVKM. The DNA of the CDR3 is TGTGCCAGCAGTTCCGGGACAGGGGGCCTTTTCCTGAATTCACCCCTCCACTTT. This sequence encodes CASSSGTGGLFLNSPLHF.

The chain carries TRBV6-1 and TRBJ2-2, with 8 bases identical to TRBD1. CDR3 length equals 16 residues. Germline CDR1 is MNHNS and CDR2 is SASEGT. Losses at the gene ends were 2 bases for V and 6 bases for J; bases not matched to a gene: 8. This CDR3 reads CASSEQAGGFAGELFF. CDR3 DNA: TGTGCCAGCAGTGAACAGGCAGGGGGCTTCGCCGGGGAGCTGTTTTTT.

The chain combines TRBV11-2 with TRBJ2-7; TRBD1 is a possible D gene (5 bases). This CDR3 is built from 13 residues. Trimming took 1 base from V and 4 from J, leaving 8 bases between them. Germline V gene sequence: CDR1 SGHAT, CDR2 FQNNGV. CDR3 protein: CASSLVQGYEQYF. The CDR3 region has the DNA TGTGCCAGCAGCTTAGTTCAGGGTTACGAGCAGTACTTC. Complete variable domain (other parts from reference TRBV11-2 and TRBJ2-7): EAGVAQSPRYKIIEKRQSVAFWCNPISGHATLYWYQQILGQGPKLLIQFQNNGVVDDSQLPKDRFSAERLKGVDSTLKIQPAKLEDSAVYLCASSLVQGYEQYFGPGTRLTVT.

The V call is TRBV28, the J call TRBJ1-5, with a possible D match to TRBD1 (6 bases). CDR1 is MDHEN and CDR2 is SYDVKM in the germline V gene. The CDR3 has 13 amino acids. The V and J ends lost 5 bases and 4 bases respectively, with 9 bases between them. The CDR3 sequence is CASSGRGNQPQHF. The CDR3 coding sequence is TGTGCCAGCAGTGGCAGGGGAAATCAGCCCCAGCATTTT.

V and J are TRBV5-8 and TRBJ1-6, with D perhaps TRBD1 (5 bases). Germline-derived CDR1 and CDR2 are SGHTS and YDEGEE. The CDR3 consists of 16 residues. The ends were cut back, 3 bases at V and 7 bases at J, with 17 bases in the middle. In nucleotides, the CDR3 is TGTGCCAGCAGCTCCGGTAGGGGAAGTCCAAATTCACCCCTCCACTTT. Amino acid sequence: CASSSGRGSPNSPLHF. The whole variable domain, filled in from reference TRBV5-8 and TRBJ1-6, reads EAGVTQSPTHLIKTRGQQATLRCSPISGHTSVYWYQQALGLGLQFLLWYDEGEERNRGNFPPRFSGRQFPNYSSELNVNALELEDSALYLCASSSGRGSPNSPLHFGNGTRLTVT.

This chain uses TRBV6-5 with TRBJ2-7; 8 bases align to TRBD1. The CDR3 consists of 14 residues. The junction had 4 bases not matched to a gene; V was cut back by 2 bases and J by 4 bases. The germline V gene has CDR1 MNHEY and CDR2 SVGAGI. The CDR3 spells CASSYGQGLYEQYF. The CDR3 DNA sequence: TGTGCCAGCAGTTACGGACAGGGCCTGTACGAGCAGTACTTC.

The chain combines TRBV2 with TRBJ1-1; maybe TRBD1 (6 bases). Germline CDR1 SNHLY, CDR2 FYNNEI. The CDR3 totals 13 residues. V was cut by 6 bases and J by 1 base, with 9 bases left in between. The CDR3 nucleotides are TGTGCCAGCAGGGGGGCGACGAACACTGAAGCTTTCTTT. Encoded protein: CASRGATNTEAFF.

The chain has TRBV9 and TRBJ2-3, with TRBD2 identical over 14 bases. The V segment lost 0 bases and the J segment 5 bases; nucleotides outside the gene matches: 8. The CDR3 covers 18 residues. CDR1 is SGDLS, CDR2 YYNGEE, per germline. The CDR3 is CASSVATGTSGGQDTQYF. Written as DNA, the CDR3 is TGTGCCAGCAGCGTAGCTACCGGGACTAGCGGGGGTCAAGATACGCAGTATTTT.

The chain links TRBV7-2 to TRBJ1-2; no reliable D call. Germline V gene data show CDR1 as SGHTA and CDR2 as FQGNSA. This CDR3 is built from 12 residues. Trimming left V 1 base short and J 8 bases short, with 8 bases between. The CDR3: CASSLDLGGYTF. The CDR3 nucleotides are TGTGCCAGCAGCTTAGATCTGGGGGGCTACACCTTC.

Of note for this clone: Other nucleotide sequences in the sample specify the same CDR3. The V and J genes are TRBV18 and TRBJ2-5; TRBD1 aligns across 12 bases. V shed 3 bases, J shed 4 bases, and the junction held 9 bases outside the gene matches. Per germline, CDR1 KGHSH and CDR2 LQKENI. This CDR3 is 17 amino acids long. The chain's CDR3 is CASSPPPGQGAGETQYF. Written as DNA, the CDR3 is TGTGCCAGCTCACCGCCTCCGGGACAGGGGGCTGGAGAGACCCAGTACTTC.

The chain uses TRBV7-2 and TRBJ2-7, with 7 bases identical to TRBD1. V lost 5 bases, J lost 3 bases, and 10 bases stayed unmatched. Looked up from germline, CDR1 is SGHTA and CDR2 is FQGNSA. The CDR3 runs 15 residues. The CDR3 sequence is CASSRQGSLGYEQYF. CDR3 DNA sequence: TGTGCCAGCAGCAGACAGGGTTCCCTCGGCTACGAGCAGTACTTC.